This TCR beta chain was sequenced in a study of T-cell memory formation after mild COVID-19. This CDR3 is built from 13 residues. Per the germline V gene, CDR1 is SGHRS and CDR2 is YFSETQ. Deletions cut 3 bases from V and 2 bases from J, with 9 bases between. TCRdb reprocessed the 5' RACE reads with MiXCR, giving one entry per CDR3 protein. The top ten clones hold over 2% of a sample with about 130,000 distinct CDR3 sequences, about 6% of them seen once. This clonotype was detected only a few times. The sample was PBMCs or a T cell subset sorted from them (not recorded which). The receptor's source is an adult woman who had mild COVID-19 (a few samples of this study predate the infection). Cell type and time point are not known. This chain links TRBV5-1 with TRBJ2-7; TRBD2 is a possible D gene (5 bases). CDR3 protein: CASSSRDTYEQYF. CDR3 DNA: TGCGCCAGCAGCTCCCGGGATACCTACGAGCAGTACTTC.